The T cell receptor (beta chain) under discussion was sequenced for a study of cytomegalovirus exposure and HLA in healthy donors. Across the whole study: An earlier analysis found some 100 million unique TCR beta sequences from about 190 million T cells.

Vbeta (60) and Jbeta (13) primers were used in the PCR. Only in-frame clones appear in the TCRdb table, and some are missing; sequencing was by immunoSEQ multiplex PCR. The sample consists of fewer than 200,000 clones, roughly 85% of them appearing once. This clone was observed a handful of times. The antigen remains unidentified. Study-level results: Later on, analysis showed that most CMV-associated TCR beta chains appeared to be HLA-restricted.

V lost 4 bases to trimming and J lost 0 bases; unmatched junction nucleotides: 12. The CDR3 has 18 residues. CDR1 is LGHNT and CDR2 is FRNRAP in the germline V gene. The sequenced sample was PBMCs. The TCR sequence derives from a woman aged 25 to 39 in good health and CMV-seronegative. The chain recombines TRBV12-5 with TRBJ2-1; 7 bases line up with TRBD1. Written as DNA, the CDR3 is TGTGCTAGTGGTTCGAGTCCCGGGACAGCCATCTCCTACAATGAGCAGTTCTTC. This translates into CASGSSPGTAISYNEQFF.